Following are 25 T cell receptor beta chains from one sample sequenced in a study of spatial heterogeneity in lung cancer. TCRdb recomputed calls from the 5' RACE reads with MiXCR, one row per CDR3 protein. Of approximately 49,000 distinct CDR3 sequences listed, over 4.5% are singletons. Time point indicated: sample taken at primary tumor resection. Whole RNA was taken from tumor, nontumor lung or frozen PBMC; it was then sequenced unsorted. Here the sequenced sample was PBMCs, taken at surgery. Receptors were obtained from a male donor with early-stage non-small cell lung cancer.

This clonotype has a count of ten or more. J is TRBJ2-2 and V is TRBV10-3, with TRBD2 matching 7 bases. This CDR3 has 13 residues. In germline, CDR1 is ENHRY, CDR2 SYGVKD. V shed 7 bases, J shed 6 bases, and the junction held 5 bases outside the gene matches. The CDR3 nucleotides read TGTGCCATCACCAGCGGGATCCCCGGGGAGCTGTTTTTT. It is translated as CAITSGIPGELFF.

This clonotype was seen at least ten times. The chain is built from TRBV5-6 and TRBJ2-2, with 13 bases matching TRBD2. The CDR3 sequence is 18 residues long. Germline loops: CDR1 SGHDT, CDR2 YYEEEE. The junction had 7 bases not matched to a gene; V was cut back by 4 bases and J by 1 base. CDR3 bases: TGTGCCAGCAGCCCAGGACTAGCGGGGGTAGTGAACACCGGGGAGCTGTTTTTT. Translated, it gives CASSPGLAGVVNTGELFF. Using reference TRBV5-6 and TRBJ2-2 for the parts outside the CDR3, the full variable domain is DAGVTQSPTHLIKTRGQQVTLRCSPKSGHDTVSWYQQALGQGPQFIFQYYEEEERQRGNFPDRFSGHQFPNYSSELNVNALLLGDSALYLCASSPGLAGVVNTGELFFGEGSRLTVL.

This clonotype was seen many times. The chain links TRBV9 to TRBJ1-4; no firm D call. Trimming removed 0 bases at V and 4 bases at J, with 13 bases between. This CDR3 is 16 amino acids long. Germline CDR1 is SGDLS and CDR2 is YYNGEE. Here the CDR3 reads CASSVAGSGFNEKLFF. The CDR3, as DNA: TGTGCCAGCAGCGTAGCTGGCTCCGGCTTTAATGAAAAACTGTTTTTT.

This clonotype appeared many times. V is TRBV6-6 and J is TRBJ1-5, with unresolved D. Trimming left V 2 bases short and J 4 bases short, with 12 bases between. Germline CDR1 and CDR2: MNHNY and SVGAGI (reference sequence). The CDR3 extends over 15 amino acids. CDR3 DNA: TGTGCCAGCAGTTACGATCGGGCAGCTAATCAGCCCCAGCATTTT. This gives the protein CASSYDRAANQPQHF.

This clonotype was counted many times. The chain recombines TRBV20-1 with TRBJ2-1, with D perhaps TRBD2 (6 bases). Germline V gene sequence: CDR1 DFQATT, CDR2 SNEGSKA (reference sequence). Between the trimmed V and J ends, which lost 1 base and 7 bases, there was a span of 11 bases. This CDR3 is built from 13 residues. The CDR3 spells CSARGGGMNEQFF. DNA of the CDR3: TGCAGTGCTAGAGGAGGAGGGATGAATGAGCAGTTCTTC.

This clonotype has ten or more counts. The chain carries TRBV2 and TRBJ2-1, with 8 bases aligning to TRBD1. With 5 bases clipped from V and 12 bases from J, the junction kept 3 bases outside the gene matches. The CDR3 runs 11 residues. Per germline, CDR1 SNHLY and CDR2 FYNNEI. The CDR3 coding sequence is TGTGCCAGCAGTTCCGGGACAGGGCAGTTCTTC. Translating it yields CASSSGTGQFF.

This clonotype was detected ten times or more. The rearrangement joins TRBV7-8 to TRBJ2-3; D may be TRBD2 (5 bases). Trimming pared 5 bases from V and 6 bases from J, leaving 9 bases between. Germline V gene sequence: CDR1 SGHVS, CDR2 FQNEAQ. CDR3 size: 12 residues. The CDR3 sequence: CASSRGHDTQYF. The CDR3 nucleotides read TGTGCCAGCAGCCGGGGTCATGATACGCAGTATTTT.

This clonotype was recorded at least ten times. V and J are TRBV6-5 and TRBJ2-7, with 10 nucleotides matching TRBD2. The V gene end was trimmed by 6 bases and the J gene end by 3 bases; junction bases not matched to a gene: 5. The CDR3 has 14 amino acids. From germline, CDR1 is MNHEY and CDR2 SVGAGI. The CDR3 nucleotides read TGTGCCAGCAGGGGACTAGCGAGCGACTACGAGCAGTACTTC. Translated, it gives CASRGLASDYEQYF.

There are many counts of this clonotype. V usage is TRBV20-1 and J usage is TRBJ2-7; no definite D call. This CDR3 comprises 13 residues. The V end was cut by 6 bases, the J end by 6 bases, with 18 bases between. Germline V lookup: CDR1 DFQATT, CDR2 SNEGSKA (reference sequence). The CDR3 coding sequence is TGCAGTGCCCCACTCGACGGCTCGGGCGAGCAGTACTTC. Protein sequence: CSAPLDGSGEQYF.

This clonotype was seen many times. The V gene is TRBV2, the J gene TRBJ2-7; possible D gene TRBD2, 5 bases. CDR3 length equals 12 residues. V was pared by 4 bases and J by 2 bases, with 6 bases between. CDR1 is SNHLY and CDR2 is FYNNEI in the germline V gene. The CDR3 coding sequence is TGTGCCAGCAGTGCGGGGACCTACGAGCAGTACTTC. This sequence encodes CASSAGTYEQYF.

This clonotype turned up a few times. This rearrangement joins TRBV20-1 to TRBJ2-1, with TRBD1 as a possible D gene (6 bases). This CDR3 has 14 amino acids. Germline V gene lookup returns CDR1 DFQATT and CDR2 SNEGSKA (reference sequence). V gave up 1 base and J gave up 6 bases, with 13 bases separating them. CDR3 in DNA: TGCAGTGCTAGAGGTATTGGACAGCCCAATGAGCAGTTCTTC. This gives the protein CSARGIGQPNEQFF.

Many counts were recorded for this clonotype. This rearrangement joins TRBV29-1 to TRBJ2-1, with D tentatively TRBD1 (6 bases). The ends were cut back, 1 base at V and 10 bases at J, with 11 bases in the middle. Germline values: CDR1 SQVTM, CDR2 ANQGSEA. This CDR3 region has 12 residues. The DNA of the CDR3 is TGCAGCGTTGAAGGTCCGGACAGCGAGCAGTTCTTC. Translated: CSVEGPDSEQFF.

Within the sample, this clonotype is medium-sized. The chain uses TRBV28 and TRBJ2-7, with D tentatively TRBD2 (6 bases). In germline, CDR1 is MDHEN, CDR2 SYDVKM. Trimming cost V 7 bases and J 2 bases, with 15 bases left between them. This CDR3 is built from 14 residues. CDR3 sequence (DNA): TGTGCCAGCACGGGCGGGGCAGTACCCTACGAGCAGTACTTC. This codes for CASTGGAVPYEQYF.

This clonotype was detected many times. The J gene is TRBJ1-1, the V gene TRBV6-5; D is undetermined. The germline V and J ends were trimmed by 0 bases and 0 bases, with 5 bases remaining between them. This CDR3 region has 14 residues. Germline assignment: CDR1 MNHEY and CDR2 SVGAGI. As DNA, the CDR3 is TGTGCCAGCAGTTACTCACAGATGAACACTGAAGCTTTCTTT. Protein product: CASSYSQMNTEAFF.

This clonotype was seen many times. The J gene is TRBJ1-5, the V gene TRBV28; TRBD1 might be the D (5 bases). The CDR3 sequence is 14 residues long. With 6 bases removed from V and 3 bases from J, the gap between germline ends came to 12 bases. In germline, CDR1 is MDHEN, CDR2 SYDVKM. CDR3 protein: CASSGDSFNQPQHF. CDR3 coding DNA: TGTGCCAGCAGCGGCGACAGTTTCAATCAGCCCCAGCATTTT.

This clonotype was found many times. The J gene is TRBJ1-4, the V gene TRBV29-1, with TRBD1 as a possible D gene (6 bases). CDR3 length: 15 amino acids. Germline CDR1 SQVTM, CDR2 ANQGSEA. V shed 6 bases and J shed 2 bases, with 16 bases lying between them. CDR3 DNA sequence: TGCAGCGTAGGAATGAACAGGGCCACTAATGAAAAACTGTTTTTT. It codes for CSVGMNRATNEKLFF. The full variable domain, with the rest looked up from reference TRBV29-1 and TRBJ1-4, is SAVISQKPSRDICQRGTSLTIQCQVDSQVTMMFWYRQQPGQSLTLIATANQGSEATYESGFVIDKFPISRPNLTFSTLTVSNMSPEDSSIYLCSVGMNRATNEKLFFGSGTQLSVL.

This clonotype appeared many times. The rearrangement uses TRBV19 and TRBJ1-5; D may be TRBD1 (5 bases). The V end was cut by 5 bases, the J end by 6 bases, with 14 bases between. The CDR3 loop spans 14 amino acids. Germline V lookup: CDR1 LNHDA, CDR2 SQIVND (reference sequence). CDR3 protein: CASSGASGGQPQHF. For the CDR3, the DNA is TGTGCCAGTAGTGGAGCCTCGGGGGGTCAGCCCCAGCATTTT.

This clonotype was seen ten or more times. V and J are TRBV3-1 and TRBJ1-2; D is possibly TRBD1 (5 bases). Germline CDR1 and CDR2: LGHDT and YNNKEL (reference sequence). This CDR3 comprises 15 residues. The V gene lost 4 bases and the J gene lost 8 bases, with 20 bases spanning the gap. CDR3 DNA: TGTGCCAGCAGCCTACCGGGGCAGGGTGCAGACGGCTACACCTTC. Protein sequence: CASSLPGQGADGYTF. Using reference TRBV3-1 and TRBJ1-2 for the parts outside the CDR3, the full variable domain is DTAVSQTPKYLVTQMGNDKSIKCEQNLGHDTMYWYKQDSKKFLKIMFSYNNKELIINETVPNRFSPKSPDKAHLNLHINSLELGDSAVYFCASSLPGQGADGYTFGSGTRLTVV.

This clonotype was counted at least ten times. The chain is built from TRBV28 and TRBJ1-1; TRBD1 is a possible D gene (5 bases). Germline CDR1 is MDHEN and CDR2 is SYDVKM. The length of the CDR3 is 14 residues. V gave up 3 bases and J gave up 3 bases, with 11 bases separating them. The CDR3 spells CASSFIGEDTEAFF. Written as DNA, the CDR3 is TGTGCCAGCAGTTTTATAGGGGAGGACACTGAAGCTTTCTTT.

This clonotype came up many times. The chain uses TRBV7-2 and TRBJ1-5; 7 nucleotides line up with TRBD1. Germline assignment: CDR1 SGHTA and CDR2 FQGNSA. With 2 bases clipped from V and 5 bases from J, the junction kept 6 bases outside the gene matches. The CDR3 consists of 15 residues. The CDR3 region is CASSLRDSKHQPQHF. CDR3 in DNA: TGTGCCAGCAGCTTAAGGGACAGTAAACATCAGCCCCAGCATTTT. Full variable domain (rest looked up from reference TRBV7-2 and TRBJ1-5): GAGVSQSPSNKVTEKGKDVELRCDPISGHTALYWYRQSLGQGLEFLIYFQGNSAPDKSGLPSDRFSAERTGGSVSTLTIQRTQQEDSAVYLCASSLRDSKHQPQHFGDGTRLSIL.

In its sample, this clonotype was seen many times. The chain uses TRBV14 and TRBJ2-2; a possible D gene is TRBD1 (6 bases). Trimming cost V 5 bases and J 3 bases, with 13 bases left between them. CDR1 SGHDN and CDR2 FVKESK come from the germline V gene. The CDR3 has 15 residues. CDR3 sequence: CASSKPGHYTGELFF. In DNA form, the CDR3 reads TGTGCCAGCAGCAAACCGGGACATTACACCGGGGAGCTGTTTTTT.

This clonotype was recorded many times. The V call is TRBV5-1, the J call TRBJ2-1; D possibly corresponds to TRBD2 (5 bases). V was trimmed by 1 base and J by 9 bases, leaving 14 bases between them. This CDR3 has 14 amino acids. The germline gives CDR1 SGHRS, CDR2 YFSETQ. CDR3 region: CASSLNSWGVEQFF. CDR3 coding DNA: TGCGCCAGCAGCTTGAACTCCTGGGGAGTTGAGCAGTTCTTC. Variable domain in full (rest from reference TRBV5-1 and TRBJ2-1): KAGVTQTPRYLIKTRGQQVTLSCSPISGHRSVSWYQQTPGQGLQFLFEYFSETQRNKGNFPGRFSGRQFSNSRSEMNVSTLELGDSALYLCASSLNSWGVEQFFGPGTRLTVL.

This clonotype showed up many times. The CDR3 sequence is CASSVSAGASDTQYF. CDR3 DNA sequence: TGTGCCAGCAGCGTAAGTGCGGGAGCATCCGATACGCAGTATTTT. The V call is TRBV9, the J call TRBJ2-3, with 7 bases that match TRBD2. The CDR3 is 15 residues long. V trimming: 1 base; J trimming: 6 bases; junction bases outside the gene matches: 8. Germline V CDR1 and CDR2: SGDLS, YYNGEE. Full variable domain (missing parts from reference TRBV9 and TRBJ2-3): DSGVTQTPKHLITATGQRVTLRCSPRSGDLSVYWYQQSLDQGLQFLIQYYNGEERAKGNILERFSAQQFPDLHSELNLSSLELGDSALYFCASSVSAGASDTQYFGPGTRLTVL.

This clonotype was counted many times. CDR3 bases: TGTGCCAGTAGTGACTCCGGGCTGGAGACCCAGTACTTC. Its protein product is CASSDSGLETQYF. The chain recombines TRBV19 with TRBJ2-5, with D hard to call. This CDR3 is 13 amino acids long. Per the germline V gene, CDR1 is LNHDA and CDR2 is SQIVND (reference sequence). The V end lost 5 bases, the J end lost 5 bases, and 12 bases lay between the germline ends.

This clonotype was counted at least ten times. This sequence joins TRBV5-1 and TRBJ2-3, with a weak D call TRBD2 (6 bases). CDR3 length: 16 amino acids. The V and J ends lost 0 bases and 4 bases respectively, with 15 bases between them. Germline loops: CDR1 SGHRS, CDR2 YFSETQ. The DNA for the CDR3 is TGCGCCAGCAGCTTGGCCCTCGGGAGAGGGGCAGATACGCAGTATTTT. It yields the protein CASSLALGRGADTQYF. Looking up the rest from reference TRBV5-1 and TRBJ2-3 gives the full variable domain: KAGVTQTPRYLIKTRGQQVTLSCSPISGHRSVSWYQQTPGQGLQFLFEYFSETQRNKGNFPGRFSGRQFSNSRSEMNVSTLELGDSALYLCASSLALGRGADTQYFGPGTRLTVL.